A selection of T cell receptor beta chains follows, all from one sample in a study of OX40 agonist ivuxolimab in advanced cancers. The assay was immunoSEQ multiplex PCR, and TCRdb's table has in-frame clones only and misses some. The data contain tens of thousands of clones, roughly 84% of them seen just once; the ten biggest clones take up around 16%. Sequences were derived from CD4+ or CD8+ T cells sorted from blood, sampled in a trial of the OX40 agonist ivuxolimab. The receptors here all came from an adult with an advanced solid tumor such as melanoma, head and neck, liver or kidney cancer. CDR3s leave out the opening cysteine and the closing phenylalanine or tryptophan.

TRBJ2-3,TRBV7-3,ASSSRSAGDTQY
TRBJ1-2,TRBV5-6,ASSLEARGYT
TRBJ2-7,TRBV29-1,SARMGGEQY
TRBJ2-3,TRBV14,ASSQDPGHGTDTQY
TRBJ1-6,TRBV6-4,ASRGGQGSSYNSPLH
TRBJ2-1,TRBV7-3,ASSSLQGAEQF
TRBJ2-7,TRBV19,ATSGSYEQY
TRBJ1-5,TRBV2,ASSGMTGGSQPQH
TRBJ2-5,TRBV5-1,ASSLGGQGLQETQY
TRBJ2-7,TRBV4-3,ASSQDQGFFYEQY